These 25 T cell receptor beta chains were all obtained from the same sample, sequenced in a study of T cell changes during pregnancy in multiple sclerosis. Produced via immunoSEQ multiplex PCR; TCRdb's table is partial and in-frame only. This table holds tens of thousands of clones, 93% found once. The sequencing used CD8+ T cells from peripheral blood mononuclear cells, collected in the second trimester of pregnancy. These receptors were obtained from a female donor with multiple sclerosis, enrolled in a pregnancy study.

This clone appeared a single time. The genes are TRBV4-2 and TRBJ2-7; D is unresolved. Germline V CDR1 and CDR2: LGHNA, YNFKEQ. The CDR3 has 14 amino acids. V was pared by 0 bases and J by 1 base, with 7 bases between. CDR3 sequence (DNA): TGTGCCAGCAGCCAAGATCCCCTGTCCTACGAGCAGTACTTC. Translation: CASSQDPLSYEQYF.

The J gene is TRBJ1-1, the V gene TRBV7-9, with 7 nucleotides matching TRBD1. V shed 1 base, J shed 6 bases, and the junction held 2 bases outside the gene matches. The CDR3 covers 13 residues. Germline CDR1 SEHNR, CDR2 FQNEAQ (reference sequence). The CDR3 is CASSLVGGSEAFF. CDR3 DNA sequence: TGTGCCAGCAGCTTAGTAGGGGGCTCTGAAGCTTTCTTT. Full variable domain (outside the CDR3, taken from reference TRBV7-9 and TRBJ1-1): DTGVSQNPRHKITKRGQNVTFRCDPISEHNRLYWYRQTLGQGPEFLTYFQNEAQLEKSRLLSDRFSAERPKGSFSTLEIQRTEQGDSAMYLCASSLVGGSEAFFGQGTRLTVV.

This clone was counted once. This rearrangement joins TRBV6-4 to TRBJ2-1; 9 nucleotides agree with TRBD2. The CDR3 is 16 amino acids. In germline, CDR1 is MRHNA, CDR2 SNTAGT. Losses at the gene ends were 2 bases for V and 1 base for J; bases not matched to a gene: 3. CDR3 sequence (DNA): TGTGCCAGCAGTGACCATAGCGGGAGTTCCTACAATGAGCAGTTCTTC. It translates to CASSDHSGSSYNEQFF.

The chain recombines TRBV4-1 with TRBJ1-4; a possible D gene is TRBD1 (5 bases). The germline V gene encodes CDR1 MGHRA and CDR2 YSYEKL. V dropped 0 bases and J dropped 7 bases, with 12 bases sitting between them. The CDR3 totals 15 residues. The CDR3: CASSQDLRTSEKLFF. The CDR3 nucleotides read TGCGCCAGCAGCCAAGATCTCCGGACAAGTGAAAAACTGTTTTTT.

The gene calls are TRBV4-2 and TRBJ2-3; 7 bases are a match to TRBD2. The CDR3 contains 16 residues. In germline, CDR1 is LGHNA, CDR2 YNFKEQ. The J segment lost 4 bases and the V segment lost 1 base, leaving 8 bases of the junction unmatched. CDR3 residues: CASSQGGGGPADTQYF. The CDR3 DNA reads TGTGCCAGCAGCCAAGGCGGGGGAGGGCCTGCAGATACGCAGTATTTT.

The gene calls are TRBV4-1 and TRBJ1-4; tentative D call: TRBD1 (5 bases). Deletions cut 4 bases from V and 0 bases from J, with 9 bases between. The germline gives CDR1 MGHRA, CDR2 YSYEKL. The CDR3 extends over 15 amino acids. The CDR3 sequence: CASSLRQPTNEKLFF. In nucleotides, the CDR3 is TGCGCCAGCAGCCTTCGACAGCCAACTAATGAAAAACTGTTTTTT.

The chain couples TRBV5-3 to TRBJ2-7; TRBD2 is a possible D gene (5 bases). TRBV5-3 is an open reading frame whose function is uncertain. The CDR3 length is 14 residues. Trimming took 4 bases from V and 5 from J, leaving 16 bases between them. In DNA form, the CDR3 reads TGTGCCAGAAGCCGACGGGGTCGCCCGCACGAGCAGTACTTC. Amino acids: CARSRRGRPHEQYF.

The chain is built from TRBV10-3 and TRBJ2-7; 15 bases fit TRBD2. Germline lookup yields CDR1 ENHRY and CDR2 SYGVKD. V lost 1 base and J lost 3; bases outside the gene matches: 7. This CDR3 has 18 amino acids. The CDR3 sequence: CAISEYRTSGGASYEQYF. The DNA for the CDR3 is TGTGCCATCAGTGAGTATCGGACTAGCGGGGGGGCAAGCTACGAGCAGTACTTC.

V is TRBV7-9 and J is TRBJ2-1; D gene uncertain. Trimming pared 0 bases from V and 10 bases from J, leaving 10 bases between. CDR1 SEHNR and CDR2 FQNEAQ come from the germline V gene (reference sequence). This CDR3 spans 13 amino acids. The CDR3 spells CASSLAMAEEQFF. The CDR3 DNA is TGTGCCAGCAGCTTAGCGATGGCGGAGGAGCAGTTCTTC.

V usage is TRBV4-1 and J usage is TRBJ1-4, with D unclear. CDR3 length: 15 residues. The ends were cut back, 0 bases at V and 8 bases at J, with 13 bases in the middle. Germline CDR1 is MGHRA and CDR2 is YSYEKL. CDR3 DNA sequence: TGCGCCAGCAGCCAAGATTGGGCGCCGGGAGAAAAACTGTTTTTT. Residues: CASSQDWAPGEKLFF.

The table lists this clone with a count of one. The chain uses TRBV6-1 and TRBJ2-1; 9 bases are a match to TRBD2. With 1 base clipped from V and 5 bases from J, the junction kept 3 bases outside the gene matches. The V gene's germline CDR1 is MNHNS and CDR2 SASEGT. The CDR3 spans 15 residues. The CDR3 DNA is TGTGCCAGCAGTGAAGTGCGGGAGGGGGACAATGAGCAGTTCTTC. Its translation is CASSEVREGDNEQFF.

This chain uses TRBV20-1 with TRBJ1-2, with D uncertain. CDR1 DFQATT and CDR2 SNEGSKA come from the germline V gene (reference sequence). V gave up 7 bases and J gave up 8 bases, with 14 bases separating them. The CDR3 sequence is 11 residues long. CDR3 residues: CSVWASMGYTF. Here the CDR3 DNA reads TGCAGTGTCTGGGCAAGTATGGGCTACACCTTC.

The V call is TRBV10-1, the J call TRBJ2-7, with D possibly matching TRBD1 (5 bases). The CDR3 sequence is 14 residues long. Germline values: CDR1 WNHNN, CDR2 SYGVQD (reference sequence). V lost 9 bases, J lost 2 bases, and 17 bases lay in between. CDR3: CARGLWGRTYEQYF. The CDR3 bases are TGCGCCAGGGGGCTTTGGGGCCGAACCTACGAGCAGTACTTC.

The chain couples TRBV7-6 to TRBJ1-1, with D uncertain. Germline V CDR1 and CDR2: SGHVS, FNYEAQ. The CDR3 sequence is 12 residues long. V lost 5 bases and J lost 5, with 9 bases in between. The CDR3 sequence is CASSPGGTEAFF. CDR3 DNA sequence: TGTGCCAGCAGCCCGGGTGGAACTGAAGCTTTCTTT.

This rearrangement joins TRBV4-1 to TRBJ1-5; D gene uncertain. The CDR3 length is 15 residues. Germline assignment: CDR1 MGHRA and CDR2 YSYEKL. Trimming removed 0 bases from V and 4 bases from J, with 10 bases in between. As DNA, the CDR3 is TGCGCCAGCAGCCAAGATATTCGGCGGAATCAGCCCCAGCATTTT. It is translated as CASSQDIRRNQPQHF.

J is TRBJ1-4 and V is TRBV29-1, with 9 bases fitting TRBD1. The germline gives CDR1 SQVTM, CDR2 ANQGSEA. The length of the CDR3 is 15 residues. V lost 8 bases to trimming and J lost 2 bases; unmatched junction nucleotides: 9. In DNA form, the CDR3 reads TGCAGCTTCTCGGACAGGGGATCCACTAATGAAAAACTGTTTTTT. Translated, it gives CSFSDRGSTNEKLFF.

The J gene is TRBJ1-1, the V gene TRBV20-1; a possible D gene is TRBD1 (6 bases). CDR1 DFQATT and CDR2 SNEGSKA come from the germline V gene (reference sequence). V gave up 5 bases and J gave up 5 bases, with 9 bases separating them. CDR3 length: 11 amino acids. The chain's CDR3 is CSAPRGTEAFF. The DNA for the CDR3 is TGCAGTGCTCCAAGGGGGACTGAAGCTTTCTTT.

This chain joins TRBV13 and TRBJ1-2; D not certain. The germline V and J ends were trimmed by 5 bases and 4 bases, with 11 bases remaining between them. This CDR3 contains 13 residues. CDR1 and CDR2 (germline): PRHDT, FYEKMQ (reference sequence). The CDR3, as DNA: TGTGCCAGCAGCGATCCCGAGGCCTATGGCTACACCTTC. Its protein product is CASSDPEAYGYTF.

The chain couples TRBV2 to TRBJ2-7, with 7 bases fitting TRBD1. The V gene's germline CDR1 is SNHLY and CDR2 FYNNEI. Trimming cost V 7 bases and J 4 bases; bases outside gene matches: 10. The CDR3 has 14 residues. CDR3 loop: CASKDRRTVYEQYF. The CDR3 nucleotides read TGTGCCAGCAAGGACAGGCGAACTGTTTACGAGCAGTACTTC. The entire variable domain, with the rest obtained from reference TRBV2 and TRBJ2-7, is as follows: EPEVTQTPSHQVTQMGQEVILRCVPISNHLYFYWYRQILGQKVEFLVSFYNNEISEKSEIFDDQFSVERPDGSNFTLKIRSTKLEDSAMYFCASKDRRTVYEQYFGPGTRLTVT.

Notes on this clone: Relative to the germline gene, one junction end is altered; a read error may explain this. J is TRBJ2-5 and V is TRBV10-2; D gene unclear. The germline V gene encodes CDR1 WSHSY and CDR2 SAAADI. This CDR3 has 15 amino acids. CDR3: CASGESLAIWETQYF. In nucleotides, the CDR3 is TGCGCCAGCGGTGAGTCGTTGGCCATATGGGAGACCCAGTACTTC.

The genes are TRBV19 and TRBJ1-1; 12 bases are shared with TRBD1. CDR3 length: 19 amino acids. The V gene end was trimmed by 1 base and the J gene end by 1 base; junction bases not matched to a gene: 10. Germline V gene lookup returns CDR1 LNHDA and CDR2 SQIVND (reference sequence). The CDR3, as DNA: TGTGCCAGTAGTATAGGCCTGGGACAGGGGGCCCCCCCGAACACTGAAGCTTTCTTT. This encodes CASSIGLGQGAPPNTEAFF.

This chain connects TRBV9 to TRBJ2-1; D is perhaps TRBD2 (5 bases). V shed 3 bases and J shed 0 bases, with 19 bases lying between them. The CDR3 has 18 amino acids. The germline CDR1 and CDR2 sequences are SGDLS and YYNGEE. The CDR3 DNA reads TGTGCCAGCAGCGACCATGTGGAAGCGGTAAGCTCCTACAATGAGCAGTTCTTC. It yields the protein CASSDHVEAVSSYNEQFF.

This chain links TRBV15 with TRBJ2-5; weak D call: TRBD1 (6 bases). CDR1 and CDR2 from the germline V gene are LNHNV and YYDKDF (reference sequence). V was clipped by 6 bases and J by 1 base, with 15 bases between them. The CDR3 sequence is 15 residues long. The CDR3 DNA follows: TGTGCCACCAGAGACGAACGGGACATCCAAGAGACCCAGTACTTC. Amino acids: CATRDERDIQETQYF.

The rearrangement links TRBV21-1 to TRBJ1-2; the table's D call, TRBD1, was not checked against the DNA. TRBV21-1 is designated a pseudogene. This CDR3 comprises 14 residues. The DNA for the CDR3 is TGTGCCAGCAGGTCTAAAACAGGGGTAGGCGGCTACACCTTC. Translated: CASRSKTGVGGYTF.

J is TRBJ1-4 and V is TRBV19; D gene unclear. This CDR3 region has 13 residues. Germline assignment: CDR1 LNHDA and CDR2 SQIVND (reference sequence). Trimming shortened V by 6 bases and J by 2 bases, and 7 bases separated the two germline ends. The CDR3 DNA reads as TGTGCCAGTAGGTCTGGCACTAATGAAAAACTGTTTTTT. Protein product: CASRSGTNEKLFF.